The clone carrying this T cell receptor (beta chain) occurred a few times. The CDR3 has 14 amino acids. V trimming: 3 bases; J trimming: 2 bases; junction bases outside the gene matches: 3. Germline V lookup: CDR1 SGHRS, CDR2 YFSETQ. The data originate from a study of blood T cell repertoires in COVID-19. Assay used: immunoSEQ multiplex PCR; TCRdb lists only in-frame clones, some missing. Here the sample spans 70,000 to 75,000 clones, roughly 80% being singletons. The specimen was peripheral blood. The sequence derives from a woman aged 80 or over with active or convalescent COVID-19. V is TRBV5-1 and J is TRBJ2-3; 7 bases agree with TRBD1. The CDR3 DNA reads TGCGCCAGCAGCTCGACAGGGTACACAGATACGCAGTATTTT. Its translation: CASSSTGYTDTQYF.